This TCR beta chain is drawn from a study of neurological immune-mediated disorders. Study results and limitations: Patients with HTLV-1-associated myelopathy showed the most TCR clonal expansion. Those with multiple sclerosis showed the least, falling below healthy controls.

This clonotype was seen many times. The antigen is unknown. Noted time point: longitudinal time-point 2. In each sequencing run, over 180 million TCR-beta sequences were generated from 15-18 subjects. In TCRdb, the 5' RACE reads were re-called with MiXCR into one record per CDR3 protein. The sample yields under 40,000 distinct CDR3 sequences, about 12% seen once. From germline, CDR1 is LGHDT and CDR2 YNNKEL (reference sequence). V gave up 1 base and J gave up 6 bases; unmatched junction bases: 12. This CDR3 contains 18 residues. This TCR derives from a woman aged 40 to 49 in good health. The sample consisted of PBMCs. V usage is TRBV3-1 and J usage is TRBJ2-1; 10 bases fit TRBD2. The CDR3 bases are TGTGCCAGCAGCCAAGTCAGCTTAAGACTAGCGGGTCGCAATGAGCAGTTCTTC. Encoded protein: CASSQVSLRLAGRNEQFF.